This entry is about one T cell receptor beta chain. These data are taken from a study of blood T cell repertoires in COVID-19. Across the study: Collection of acute and convalescent COVID-19 samples took place in the United States, Italy and Spain. T cells, B-cell-depleted T cells, or PBMCs provided the cDNA or gDNA that served as material.

Under the authors' procedure: It was from reference gene primer amplification that nucleated cell counts were estimated. Assay: immunoSEQ multiplex PCR; the TCRdb copy retains only in-frame clones and omits some. V and J calls and clone size are given by that table; D and trimming were obtained from the DNA. The table lists approximately 47,000 clones, more than 70% of them singletons. V was cut by 0 bases and J by 5 bases, with 8 bases left in between. There are 14 residues in the CDR3. CDR1 and CDR2 (germline): SGDLS, YYNGEE. Material for sequencing was peripheral blood. The clonotype was recovered from a woman aged 55-75 years with acute or convalescent COVID-19. J is TRBJ2-2 and V is TRBV9, with D uncertain. This chain's CDR3 is CASSVALVTGELFF. The CDR3 coding sequence is TGTGCCAGCAGCGTAGCTCTTGTAACCGGGGAGCTGTTTTTT.